Listed below are T cell receptor beta chains from one sample, sequenced in a study of CD4 T cells in relation to SARS-CoV-2 and coronaviruses. The antigens of these receptors remain unknown. The repertoire was sequenced with immunoSEQ multiplex PCR; TCRdb's copy has only in-frame clones and lacks some. This sample has about 21,000 clones, with 65% to 85% found just once. Sequenced input: CD4+ T cells from PBMCs, cultured in vitro. All receptors come from a human donor in good health. Each CDR3 is given with its conserved first and last residue.

j_call v_call cdr3_aa
TRBJ2-1 TRBV7-3 CASSLSTGTLKQFF
TRBJ2-3 TRBV2 CASSQFTSTDTQYF
TRBJ2-1 TRBV3-1/TRBV3-2 CASSLRGVYNEQFF
TRBJ2-1 TRBV5-4 CASSLAGGSAYNEQFF
TRBJ2-5 TRBV27 CASGRVQTQYF
TRBJ2-2 TRBV5-6 CASSWGQGIGTGELFF
TRBJ1-1 TRBV18 CASFPMGTVNTEAFF
TRBJ2-3 TRBV24-1 CATSAPFGDRGNTDTQYF
TRBJ2-7 TRBV5-5 CASSLEGQATYEQYF
TRBJ1-1 TRBV28 CASSLSSGPKNTEAFF
TRBJ2-7 TRBV4-2 CASSQDWTSGSYEQYF
TRBJ2-7 TRBV5-1 CASSLAAGTGGYEQYF
TRBJ2-7 TRBV27 CASSFSGSSYEQYF
TRBJ1-1 TRBV4-1 CASSQDYVEAFF
TRBJ2-7 TRBV27 CASSFQYRVYDYEQYF
TRBJ2-3 TRBV7-3 CASSLTGPDTQYF
TRBJ2-5 TRBV28 CASSLGVQETQYF
TRBJ1-5 TRBV10-2 CASSYTGDQPQHF
TRBJ1-5 TRBV10-1 CASSENRGGQPQHF
TRBJ2-1 TRBV7-8 CASSPPGQGYNEQFF
TRBJ1-1 TRBV30 CAWRTGTGVTEAFF
TRBJ1-6 TRBV5-1 CASSLLDSLGNSPLHF
TRBJ1-5 TRBV6-5 CASSYSGQGNQPQHF
TRBJ2-3 TRBV9 CASSVRSGSSTDTQYF
TRBJ2-5 TRBV24-1 CATSGQEETQYF
TRBJ2-7 TRBV12-5 CASGPGQDKTYEQYF
TRBJ2-1 TRBV28 CASSLILGQGASNYNEQFF
TRBJ2-1 TRBV19 CASSILKQGFEQFF
TRBJ2-1 TRBV6-2/TRBV6-3 CASSALTGGSVNEQFF
TRBJ2-1 TRBV19 CASSIRLAGGPYNEQFF
TRBJ2-1 TRBV3-1/TRBV3-2 CASSRQSTFRQFF
TRBJ2-5 TRBV5-1 CASGLLGSQETQYF
TRBJ1-4 TRBV5-1 CASSLLGRGEEKLFF
TRBJ1-1 TRBV3-1/TRBV3-2 CASSQVQYNTEAFF
TRBJ2-7 TRBV30 CAWKPAGSVYEQYF
TRBJ2-7 TRBV27 CASRPGGPREQYF
TRBJ1-2 TRBV2 CASSVVPHYGYTF
TRBJ1-1 TRBV6-5 CASSYQGNTEAFF
TRBJ2-2 TRBV11-3 CASSRLSGSNTGELFF
TRBJ2-2 TRBV2 CASSDGPPTAGELFF